The 25 T cell receptor beta chains below all came from one sample that was sequenced in a study of regulatory T cells in long-lasting Graves disease. Assembly of TCR beta libraries relied on iRepertoire HTBI primers together with Arm-PCR of CDR3 regions. TCRdb analysed the multiplex PCR reads with MiXCR anew, one entry per CDR3 protein. Here the sample spans a few hundred thousand distinct CDR3 sequences, roughly 14% being singletons. Time point denoted: newly diagnosed GD, antithyroid drugs for less than 3 months. Following extraction of RNA from PBMCs, that RNA was used to make the TCR library. This sample also belongs to another study, concerning T cells in Graves' hyperthyroidism and ophthalmopathy.

This specimen consisted of peripheral blood mononuclear cells (PBMCs), obtained at new diagnosis, from a patient treated with antithyroid drugs. All receptors derive from a man aged 25-45 years with Graves disease.

This clonotype was found many times. The chain couples TRBV12-3 or TRBV12-4 to TRBJ2-7, with unresolved D. Trimming pared 3 bases from V and 6 bases from J, leaving 15 bases between. The CDR3 has 14 amino acids. Here the CDR3 DNA reads TGTGCCAGCAGTTTGTCTTCAGGCCCACCCGAGCAGTACTTC. This codes for CASSLSSGPPEQYF.

This clonotype was recorded a few times. Because it lacks the conserved phenylalanine or tryptophan at the end, this CDR3 is likely a read error. V and J are TRBV7-3 and TRBJ1-1; D remains ambiguous. The CDR3 is made up of 13 amino acids. Germline values: CDR1 SGHTA, CDR2 FQGTGA. Here the CDR3 reads CASSLTPNTEAFL. In DNA form, the CDR3 reads TGTGCCAGCAGCCTAACCCCAAACACTGAAGCTTTCCTT.

This clonotype was recorded a few times. The chain couples TRBV11-2 to TRBJ1-5; maybe TRBD1 (6 bases). Germline V gene data show CDR1 as SGHAT and CDR2 as FQNNGV. This CDR3 has 12 residues. Between the trimmed V and J ends, which lost 6 bases and 8 bases, there was a span of 11 bases. The CDR3 DNA sequence: TGTGCCAGCAGTTCAGAGGGGGAGCCCCAGCATTTT. This codes for CASSSEGEPQHF.

A few counts support this clonotype. This chain uses TRBV6-6 with TRBJ2-1; D gene unclear. The CDR3 runs to 17 residues. Trimming cost V 0 bases and J 5 bases, with 17 bases left between them. Germline values: CDR1 MNHNY, CDR2 SVGAGI (reference sequence). The CDR3, as DNA: TGTGCCAGCAGTTACTCGATGGCTACCGCCCGACACAATGAGCAGTTCTTC. Protein sequence: CASSYSMATARHNEQFF.

This clonotype was counted ten times or more. The chain links TRBV12-3 or TRBV12-4 to TRBJ2-2, with 7 positions matching TRBD2. The CDR3 covers 13 residues. Germline trimming cut 6 bases from V and 7 bases from J; bases unmatched to any gene: 5. CDR3 in DNA: TGTGCCAGCAGGGGAGGGCGCGTCGGGGAGCTGTTTTTT. This translates into CASRGGRVGELFF.

The chain is built from TRBV15 and TRBJ1-2, with D maybe TRBD1 (6 bases). The CDR3 runs to 15 residues. V was trimmed by 7 bases and J by 1 base, leaving 16 bases between them. CDR1 and CDR2 from the germline V gene are LNHNV and YYDKDF (reference sequence). In DNA, the CDR3 is TGTGCCACCAAGGGCAGGGGAATTTTTAACTATGGCTACACCTTC. Residues: CATKGRGIFNYGYTF.

The chain links TRBV25-1 to TRBJ2-1; TRBD2 aligns across 16 bases. Looked up from germline, CDR1 is MGHDK and CDR2 is SYGVNS. Trimming cost V 5 bases and J 8 bases; bases outside gene matches: 12. There are 18 residues in the CDR3. The CDR3 nucleotides read TGTGCCAGCAGTCCACCGGGACTAGCGGGAGGGCCGGGCTATGAGCAGTTCTTC. As protein: CASSPPGLAGGPGYEQFF.

This clonotype was counted between two and nine times. The chain combines TRBV3-1 with TRBJ2-7; D not resolved. The CDR3 runs 13 residues. Germline V CDR1 and CDR2: LGHDT, YNNKEL (reference sequence). With 2 bases removed from V and 0 bases from J, the gap between germline ends came to 5 bases. The CDR3 region has the DNA TGTGCCAGCAGCCAACCCGCCTCCTACGAGCAGTACTTC. Protein product: CASSQPASYEQYF.

For the CDR3, the DNA is TGTGCCAGCAGCCATAAGACTCGGAGGGAGTACGAGCAGTACTTC. Translating gives CASSHKTRREYEQYF. This chain joins TRBV3-1 and TRBJ2-7; tentative D call: TRBD2 (6 bases). The ends were cut back, 3 bases at V and 4 bases at J, with 16 bases in the middle. Germline values: CDR1 LGHDT, CDR2 YNNKEL (reference sequence). This CDR3 contains 15 residues.

This clonotype was detected a few times. Written as DNA, the CDR3 is TGTGCCAGCAGCGTAGTGGGTAATTACAATGAGCAGTTCTTC. It is translated as CASSVVGNYNEQFF. The chain joins TRBV9 to TRBJ2-1; D is undetermined. This CDR3 region has 14 residues. Germline CDR1 and CDR2: SGDLS and YYNGEE. The ends were cut back, 0 bases at V and 4 bases at J, with 8 bases in the middle.

This clonotype was recorded a few times. The chain recombines TRBV30 with TRBJ2-7; 7 bases agree with TRBD2. V shed 5 bases and J 3 bases; nucleotides not matched to a gene: 10. Germline CDR1 is GTSNPN and CDR2 is SVGIG (reference sequence). This CDR3 region has 14 residues. As DNA, the CDR3 is TGTGCCTGGGGGGGGGATGAATGGAACTACGAGCAGTACTTC. Translation: CAWGGDEWNYEQYF.

This clonotype has at least ten counts. J is TRBJ2-3 and V is TRBV10-3, with TRBD2 identical over 9 bases. The J call may be incorrect, as the DNA end agrees better with TRBJ2-1. The CDR3 is made up of 13 amino acids. CDR1 and CDR2 (germline): ENHRY, SYGVKD. The CDR3 DNA reads TGTGCCATCACGCCTAGCGGGAACAATGAGCAGTTCTTC. Its protein is CAITPSGNNEQFF.

This clonotype has only a few counts. The chain is built from TRBV5-1 and TRBJ2-3, with 8 bases fitting TRBD2. Germline values: CDR1 SGHRS, CDR2 YFSETQ. CDR3 length: 16 amino acids. V gave up 1 base and J gave up 0 bases; unmatched junction bases: 4. CDR3 DNA: TGCGCCAGCAGCTTGAAAGCTAGCGGGAGCACAGATACGCAGTATTTT. It yields the protein CASSLKASGSTDTQYF.

This clonotype was seen only a few times. This chain uses TRBV19 with TRBJ2-7, with 8 nucleotides matching TRBD1. Germline values: CDR1 LNHDA, CDR2 SQIVND (reference sequence). The CDR3 is 12 amino acids. Trimming at V came to 4 bases and at J to 5 bases, leaving 1 base not matched to a gene. The CDR3 DNA reads TGTGCCAGTAGTACAGGGGGCGACGAGCAGTACTTC. Protein sequence: CASSTGGDEQYF.

The sample holds many counts of this clonotype. The chain uses TRBV2 and TRBJ2-5, with a tentative D call TRBD2 (5 bases). Trimming took off 6 bases at V and 5 bases at J, with 28 bases between the two ends. CDR1 and CDR2 (germline): SNHLY, FYNNEI. This CDR3 region has 18 residues. For the CDR3, the DNA is TGTGCCAGCAGGGCTAGTATAGCGAGATCCAGGTCTGAGGAGACCCAGTACTTC. As protein: CASRASIARSRSEETQYF.

V gene TRBV11-3 combines with J gene TRBJ2-1; D call uncertain. Germline V gene sequence: CDR1 SGHNT, CDR2 YENEEA. This CDR3 region has 17 residues. V was trimmed by 5 bases and J by 6 bases, leaving 23 bases between them. The CDR3 nucleotides read TGTGCCAGCAGCGGCGTGGTCTTGGCATCGGTCTCCAATGAGCAGTTCTTC. Its protein is CASSGVVLASVSNEQFF. Full variable domain (remainder filled in from reference TRBV11-3 and TRBJ2-1): EAGVVQSPRYKIIEKKQPVAFWCNPISGHNTLYWYLQNLGQGPELLIRYENEEAVDDSQLPKDRFSAERLKGVDSTLKIQPAELGDSAVYLCASSGVVLASVSNEQFFGPGTRLTVL.

This clonotype was counted many times. The chain carries TRBV30 and TRBJ1-1; the D is unclear. Trimming stripped 4 bases from V and 1 base from J, with 7 bases between. CDR1 is GTSNPN, CDR2 SVGIG, per germline (reference sequence). CDR3 length: 12 residues. The CDR3 is CAWTPRNTEAFF. The CDR3 region has the DNA TGTGCCTGGACCCCAAGGAACACTGAAGCTTTCTTT.

This clonotype was recorded at least ten times. This rearrangement joins TRBV12-3 or TRBV12-4 to TRBJ1-2, with D tentatively TRBD1 (6 bases). This CDR3 contains 13 residues. The germline V and J ends were trimmed by 6 bases and 4 bases, with 12 bases remaining between them. CDR3 loop: CASSRDIRYGYTF. The CDR3 DNA follows: TGTGCCAGCAGCAGGGACATCCGCTATGGCTACACCTTC.

This clonotype occurred once. One base away lies a much larger clone, so this may be a sequencing read error. The CDR3 DNA is TGTGCCAGCAGTGAAGTGGGGTTAGGCTCTGGGGCCAACGTCCTGACTTTC. Translated: CASSEVGLGSGANVLTF. The gene calls are TRBV2 and TRBJ2-6; the D is unclear. Per germline, CDR1 SNHLY and CDR2 FYNNEI. The germline V and J ends were trimmed by 1 base and 0 bases, with 10 bases remaining between them. The CDR3 runs to 17 residues.

This clonotype was seen a handful of times. The genes are TRBV7-9 and TRBJ1-4; tentative D call: TRBD1 (5 bases). The CDR3 consists of 17 residues. The V end was cut by 5 bases, the J end by 2 bases, with 18 bases between. Germline CDR1 reads SEHNR; CDR2 reads FQNEAQ (reference sequence). In DNA, the CDR3 is TGTGCCAGCAGCGAACCCCCAGGGAAAGGTACTAATGAAAAACTGTTTTTT. Translation: CASSEPPGKGTNEKLFF. Combining the CDR3 with reference TRBV7-9 and TRBJ1-4 gives the whole variable domain DTGVSQNPRHKITKRGQNVTFRCDPISEHNRLYWYRQTLGQGPEFLTYFQNEAQLEKSRLLSDRFSAERPKGSFSTLEIQRTEQGDSAMYLCASSEPPGKGTNEKLFFGSGTQLSVL.

The chain employs TRBV28 and TRBJ2-3; the D gene is possibly TRBD1 (6 bases). Judging by the DNA end, TRBJ2-5 fits better; the J call may be wrong. The germline CDR1 and CDR2 sequences are MDHEN and SYDVKM. The CDR3 has 12 amino acids. The CDR3 is CASKTGPETQYF. For the CDR3, the DNA is TGTGCCAGCAAGACAGGACCGGAGACCCAGTACTTC.

This clonotype was recorded at least ten times. This chain joins TRBV19 and TRBJ2-7; D is unclear. Trimming stripped 3 bases from V and 1 base from J, with 7 bases between. From germline, CDR1 is LNHDA and CDR2 SQIVND (reference sequence). This CDR3 is 13 amino acids long. This chain's CDR3 is CASSMGTSYEQYF. CDR3 nucleotide sequence: TGTGCCAGTAGTATGGGAACTTCCTACGAGCAGTACTTC.

There are many counts of this clonotype. The rearrangement joins TRBV10-3 to TRBJ2-1; TRBD2 matches at 8 bases. Trimming removed 5 bases from V and 1 base from J; junction bases left unmatched: 4. This CDR3 is 15 amino acids long. The V gene's germline CDR1 is ENHRY and CDR2 SYGVKD. This CDR3 reads CAISKRETSYNEQFF. The CDR3 DNA reads as TGTGCCATCAGTAAGCGGGAGACTTCCTACAATGAGCAGTTCTTC.

The rearrangement joins TRBV19 to TRBJ1-4; 8 positions match TRBD1. Looked up from germline, CDR1 is LNHDA and CDR2 is SQIVND (reference sequence). The CDR3 is 14 residues long. The trim removed 7 bases at V and 8 bases at J, leaving 9 bases unmatched. CDR3 in amino acids: CASTAGGGGEKLFF. The CDR3 DNA is TGTGCCAGTACCGCAGGGGGCGGGGGCGAAAAACTGTTTTTT.

The chain joins TRBV7-9 to TRBJ1-3; the match to TRBD1 covers 7 bases. The trim removed 3 bases at V and 3 bases at J, leaving 11 bases unmatched. CDR3 length: 17 amino acids. The germline V gene encodes CDR1 SEHNR and CDR2 FQNEAQ (reference sequence). The CDR3 region is CASSFWGGGLLGNTIYF. The CDR3 DNA reads as TGTGCCAGCAGCTTCTGGGGAGGGGGCTTACTTGGAAACACCATATATTTT.